The text below deals with one T cell receptor (beta chain). Its target is unknown. Primers for the PCR totalled 60 Vbeta and 13 Jbeta. Profiled with immunoSEQ multiplex PCR; TCRdb holds only in-frame clones, not every one. The sample yields some 200,000 clones, around four fifths seen once. Trimming pared 6 bases from V and 8 bases from J, leaving 19 bases between. CDR1 is SQVTM and CDR2 is ANQGSEA in the germline V gene. The CDR3 spans 14 residues. The sample belongs to a study of cytomegalovirus exposure and HLA in healthy donors. Study-level information: Roughly 80 million unique TCRs from HLA-typed donors made up an early data release.

General study points: Later, an analysis found that common viral pathogens appeared to be linked with several of the most significant clusters.

The receptor's source is a woman between 50 and 59 years old in good health and CMV-seropositive. The specimen sequenced was PBMCs. This chain links TRBV29-1 with TRBJ1-4; possibly TRBD1 for D (5 bases). For the CDR3, the DNA is TGCAGCGTAATCCAAGGGGAGGGTGTGGAAAAACTGTTTTTT. Its translation is CSVIQGEGVEKLFF. The entire variable domain, with the rest obtained from reference TRBV29-1 and TRBJ1-4, is as follows: SAVISQKPSRDICQRGTSLTIQCQVDSQVTMMFWYRQQPGQSLTLIATANQGSEATYESGFVIDKFPISRPNLTFSTLTVSNMSPEDSSIYLCSVIQGEGVEKLFFGSGTQLSVL.